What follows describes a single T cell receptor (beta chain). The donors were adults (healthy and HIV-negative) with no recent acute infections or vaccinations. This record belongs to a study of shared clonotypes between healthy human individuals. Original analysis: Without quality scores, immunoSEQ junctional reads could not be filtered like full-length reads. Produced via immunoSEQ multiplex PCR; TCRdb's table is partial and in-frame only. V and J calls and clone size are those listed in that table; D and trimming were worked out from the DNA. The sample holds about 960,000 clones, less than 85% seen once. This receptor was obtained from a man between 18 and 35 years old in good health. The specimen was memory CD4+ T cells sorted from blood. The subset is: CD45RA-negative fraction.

CDR3 amino acids: CASSPRGQVQETQYF. The DNA for the CDR3 is TGTGCCAGCAGCCCCCGAGGACAGGTACAAGAGACCCAGTACTTC. This chain links TRBV11-2 with TRBJ2-5; 7 bases match TRBD1. Germline V gene data show CDR1 as SGHAT and CDR2 as FQNNGV. V shed 5 bases, J shed 2 bases, and the junction held 8 bases outside the gene matches. The CDR3 covers 15 residues.